One sample yielded the 21 T cell receptor beta chains listed below, sequenced in a study of memory CD4+ T cells and cytomegalovirus serostatus. Single viable CD3+CD4+CD8-CD45RO+ cells were sorted as the memory CD4+ T cells. Libraries were prepared by immunoSEQ multiplex PCR; TCRdb keeps only in-frame clonotypes and omits some of them. The table has about 58,000 clones, roughly 85% seen once; the top ten hold about 0.48%. Material: memory CD4+ T cells from blood. These receptors were obtained from an adult in good health and CMV-seronegative. Some clones in this sample may be carry-over from other donors' samples.

The rearrangement uses TRBV11-3 and TRBJ2-7; the D gene is possibly TRBD2 (5 bases). The germline CDR1 and CDR2 sequences are SGHNT and YENEEA. V was shortened by 2 bases and J by 4 bases, with 9 bases between the two germline ends. CDR3 length: 13 residues. The CDR3 sequence: CASSLRAEYEQYF. The CDR3 DNA is TGTGCCAGCAGCTTACGAGCGGAGTACGAGCAGTACTTC.

This chain uses TRBV18 with TRBJ2-1; D is possibly TRBD1 or TRBD2 (5 bases each). The V gene lost 8 bases and the J gene lost 7 bases, with 18 bases spanning the gap. The CDR3 covers 14 residues. Looked up from germline, CDR1 is KGHSH and CDR2 is LQKENI. CDR3 amino acids: CASGTRTGWNEQFF. The DNA for the CDR3 is TGTGCCAGCGGGACGCGGACCGGGTGGAATGAGCAGTTCTTC.

J is TRBJ1-6 and V is TRBV7-6, with D possibly being TRBD1 (5 bases). The CDR3 length is 14 residues. V lost 4 bases to trimming and J lost 7 bases, with 11 bases between them. The V gene's germline CDR1 is SGHVS and CDR2 FNYEAQ. The CDR3 nucleotides are TGTGCCAGCAGCTCCAGGGAACTCAATTCACCCCTCCACTTT. Residues: CASSSRELNSPLHF.

This clone was found a few times. The rearrangement links TRBV30 to TRBJ1-5, with a weak D call TRBD1 (6 bases). The germline CDR1 and CDR2 sequences are GTSNPN and SVGIG (reference sequence). V was clipped by 3 bases and J by 4 bases, with 10 bases between them. This CDR3 has 13 residues. In DNA, the CDR3 is TGTGCCTGGAGAGGACAGTTAAATCAGCCCCAGCATTTT. As protein: CAWRGQLNQPQHF.

In regard to this clone: Other DNA sequences of this sample code for an identical CDR3. The genes are TRBV11-2 and TRBJ2-1; no clear D gene. Trimming took off 1 base at V and 5 bases at J, with 9 bases between the two ends. In germline, CDR1 is SGHAT, CDR2 FQNNGV. The CDR3 sequence is 14 residues long. The DNA for the CDR3 is TGTGCCAGCAGCTTAGGAGGTAGGAACAATGAGCAGTTCTTC. It yields the protein CASSLGGRNNEQFF.

For the CDR3, the DNA is TGTGCCAGCAGTTTACCGAGGTCACTAGCGGGAGTTAGTGAGCAGTTCTTC. Protein product: CASSLPRSLAGVSEQFF. The rearrangement joins TRBV27 to TRBJ2-1; 11 bases are shared with TRBD2. There are 17 residues in the CDR3. J lost 9 bases, V lost 2 bases, and 12 bases had no gene match. Germline lookup yields CDR1 MNHEY and CDR2 SMNVEV (reference sequence).

This sequence joins TRBV10-2 and TRBJ2-7, with TRBD2 identical over 11 bases. Trimming cost V 6 bases and J 6 bases; bases outside gene matches: 4. The CDR3 is 13 residues long. Germline V gives CDR1 WSHSY, CDR2 SAAADI. The CDR3 reads CASRLAGAGEQYF. CDR3 sequence (DNA): TGCGCCAGCAGACTAGCGGGAGCCGGCGAGCAGTACTTC.

The chain links TRBV28 to TRBJ1-2; 9 bases are a match to TRBD1. The CDR3 has 14 residues. Germline loops: CDR1 MDHEN, CDR2 SYDVKM. The V gene end was trimmed by 6 bases and the J gene end by 7 bases; junction bases not matched to a gene: 9. The CDR3 is CASSPGTGYGGYTF. DNA for the CDR3: TGTGCCAGCAGCCCCGGGACAGGGTACGGTGGCTACACCTTC.

The sample holds one count of this clone. The chain couples TRBV7-9 to TRBJ2-1; D gene uncertain. The CDR3 is 13 residues long. V was pared by 4 bases and J by 7 bases, with 11 bases between. The germline V gene encodes CDR1 SEHNR and CDR2 FQNEAQ (reference sequence). The CDR3 DNA follows: TGTGCCAGCAGCTCCTCCGAGGCGAATGAGCAGTTCTTC. Translating it yields CASSSSEANEQFF.

The rearrangement joins TRBV7-2 to TRBJ2-1; 14 nucleotides align to TRBD2. The CDR3 runs 17 residues. V shed 5 bases, J shed 9 bases, and the junction held 12 bases outside the gene matches. Germline loops: CDR1 SGHTA, CDR2 FQGNSA. CDR3 coding DNA: TGTGCCAGCAGCCCAAAGGGGACTAGCGGGAGACGGGTTGAGCAGTTCTTC. Translating gives CASSPKGTSGRRVEQFF.

The gene calls are TRBV7-6 and TRBJ1-2, with TRBD1 as a possible D gene (5 bases). The CDR3 is 15 amino acids. The germline V gene has CDR1 SGHVS and CDR2 FNYEAQ. Trimming pared 1 base from V and 4 bases from J, leaving 13 bases between. The CDR3 region has the DNA TGTGCCAGCAGCTTAGGGGGGGGGTTAAGCTATGGCTACACCTTC. It yields the protein CASSLGGGLSYGYTF.

This chain links TRBV18 with TRBJ2-1; D is ambiguous. The CDR3 runs to 13 residues. V lost 0 bases, J lost 7 bases, and 7 bases lay in between. Germline CDR1 KGHSH, CDR2 LQKENI. CDR3 loop: CASSPPLANEQFF. DNA of the CDR3: TGTGCCAGCTCACCACCGCTCGCGAATGAGCAGTTCTTC.

For this clone: Different DNA sequences within this sample yield the same CDR3. The chain employs TRBV30 and TRBJ2-7; 11 nucleotides agree with TRBD2. The germline V gene has CDR1 GTSNPN and CDR2 SVGIG (reference sequence). Trimming took 4 bases from V and 4 from J; bases not matched to a gene: 3. This CDR3 comprises 13 residues. CDR3 coding DNA: TGTGCCTGGAAGCTAGCGGGAGGTTACGAGCAGTACTTC. This codes for CAWKLAGGYEQYF.

This clone was detected only once. The chain recombines TRBV5-1 with TRBJ2-1; 10 nucleotides line up with TRBD2. The V segment lost 3 bases and the J segment 1 base; nucleotides outside the gene matches: 7. The CDR3 loop spans 17 amino acids. Germline values: CDR1 SGHRS, CDR2 YFSETQ. The CDR3, as DNA: TGCGCCAGCAGCTGGGGTCTAGCGGGAGTATCCTACAATGAGCAGTTCTTC. This codes for CASSWGLAGVSYNEQFF.

The chain employs TRBV11-2 and TRBJ2-7; 9 positions match TRBD1. CDR1 SGHAT and CDR2 FQNNGV come from the germline V gene. The CDR3 is 15 amino acids. Unmatched junction bases numbered 5, after V lost 2 bases and J lost 3 bases. The CDR3 coding sequence is TGTGCCAGCAGCTTAATCTCGGGACAGGGCTACGAGCAGTACTTC. It specifies CASSLISGQGYEQYF.

The V and J genes are TRBV6-1 and TRBJ2-6; D is unclear. CDR1 and CDR2 (germline): MNHNS, SASEGT. The V end lost 5 bases, the J end lost 2 bases, and 7 bases lay between the germline ends. This CDR3 contains 14 residues. CDR3 DNA: TGTGCCAGCAGTTCCGGGCCTGGGGCCAACGTCCTGACTTTC. It specifies CASSSGPGANVLTF.

V usage is TRBV5-1 and J usage is TRBJ1-2, with TRBD1 as a possible D gene (6 bases). V gave up 3 bases and J gave up 5 bases, with 14 bases separating them. Germline-derived CDR1 and CDR2 are SGHRS and YFSETQ. CDR3 length: 14 amino acids. CDR3 amino acids: CASSSEPGAYGYTF. The CDR3 nucleotides are TGCGCCAGCAGCTCTGAACCAGGGGCGTATGGCTACACCTTC.

This chain joins TRBV27 and TRBJ2-3; D possibly matches TRBD1 or TRBD2 (6 bases each). CDR3 length equals 14 residues. Trimming shortened V by 7 bases and J by 1 base, and 12 bases separated the two germline ends. Germline-derived CDR1 and CDR2 are MNHEY and SMNVEV (reference sequence). Here the CDR3 reads CASTLRGGTDTQYF. CDR3 nucleotides: TGTGCCAGCACCCTAAGGGGGGGCACAGATACGCAGTATTTT.

The chain has TRBV28 and TRBJ1-3, with a tentative D call TRBD1 (6 bases). The V and J ends lost 5 bases and 0 bases respectively, with 17 bases between them. Germline lookup yields CDR1 MDHEN and CDR2 SYDVKM. The CDR3 has 17 amino acids. The CDR3 spells CASSLNWDISSGNTIYF. The DNA for the CDR3 is TGTGCCAGCAGTCTTAATTGGGACATCTCCTCTGGAAACACCATATATTTT.

The rearrangement joins TRBV4-1 to TRBJ2-7; TRBD2 matches at 11 bases. This CDR3 spans 15 amino acids. Germline lookup yields CDR1 MGHRA and CDR2 YSYEKL. V was clipped by 1 base and J by 5 bases; unmatched bases: 4. As DNA, the CDR3 is TGCGCCAGCAGCCAAGGGACTAGCGGGTACGACGAGCAGTACTTC. Its translation is CASSQGTSGYDEQYF.

This chain connects TRBV5-1 to TRBJ2-2; D is ambiguous. From germline, CDR1 is SGHRS and CDR2 YFSETQ. V was pared by 4 bases and J by 2 bases, with 9 bases between. The CDR3 covers 14 residues. CDR3 in amino acids: CASSQQTNTGELFF. Here the CDR3 DNA reads TGCGCCAGCAGCCAGCAAACTAACACCGGGGAGCTGTTTTTT.